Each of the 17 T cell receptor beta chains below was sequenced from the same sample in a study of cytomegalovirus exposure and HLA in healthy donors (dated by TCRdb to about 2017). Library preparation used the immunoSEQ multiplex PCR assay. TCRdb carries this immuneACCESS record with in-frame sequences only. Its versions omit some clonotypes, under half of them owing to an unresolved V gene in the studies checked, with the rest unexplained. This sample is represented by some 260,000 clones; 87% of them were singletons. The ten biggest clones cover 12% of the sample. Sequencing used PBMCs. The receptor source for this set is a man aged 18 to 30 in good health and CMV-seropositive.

CDR3: CASSQDGAGRNTEAFF. Written as DNA, the CDR3 is TGTGCCAGCAGCCAAGACGGTGCCGGGAGGAACACTGAAGCTTTCTTT. This sequence joins TRBV14 and TRBJ1-1; D is unclear. Trimming cost V 0 bases and J 1 base, with 12 bases left between them. The germline gives CDR1 SGHDN, CDR2 FVKESK. The CDR3 has 16 amino acids. Supplemented by reference TRBV14 and TRBJ1-1, the full variable domain reads EAGVTQFPSHSVIEKGQTVTLRCDPISGHDNLYWYRRVMGKEIKFLLHFVKESKQDESGMPNNRFLAERTGGTYSTLKVQPAELEDSGVYFCASSQDGAGRNTEAFFGQGTRLTVV.

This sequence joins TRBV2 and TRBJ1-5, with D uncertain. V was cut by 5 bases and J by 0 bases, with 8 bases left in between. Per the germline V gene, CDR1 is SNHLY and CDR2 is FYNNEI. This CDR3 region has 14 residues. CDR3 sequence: CASSRGYSNQPQHF. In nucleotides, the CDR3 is TGTGCCAGCAGTCGAGGATATAGCAATCAGCCCCAGCATTTT.

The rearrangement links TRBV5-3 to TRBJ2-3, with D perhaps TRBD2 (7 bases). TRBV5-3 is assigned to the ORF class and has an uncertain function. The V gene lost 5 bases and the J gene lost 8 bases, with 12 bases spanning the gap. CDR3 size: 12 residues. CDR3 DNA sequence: TGTGCCAGAAGGGAGGGAGGGGGTACGCAGTATTTT. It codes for CARREGGGTQYF.

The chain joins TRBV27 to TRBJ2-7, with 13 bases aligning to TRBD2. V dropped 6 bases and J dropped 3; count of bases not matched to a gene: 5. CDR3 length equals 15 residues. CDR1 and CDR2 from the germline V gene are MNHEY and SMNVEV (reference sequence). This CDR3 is CASRTGLAGIYEQYF. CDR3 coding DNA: TGTGCCAGCAGGACGGGACTAGCGGGAATCTACGAGCAGTACTTC.

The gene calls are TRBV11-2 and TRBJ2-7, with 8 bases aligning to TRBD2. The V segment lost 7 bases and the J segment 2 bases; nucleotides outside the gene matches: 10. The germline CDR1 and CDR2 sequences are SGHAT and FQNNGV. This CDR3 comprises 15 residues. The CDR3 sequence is CASTEISGSAYEQYF. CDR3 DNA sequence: TGTGCCAGCACCGAAATAAGCGGGAGTGCCTACGAGCAGTACTTC.

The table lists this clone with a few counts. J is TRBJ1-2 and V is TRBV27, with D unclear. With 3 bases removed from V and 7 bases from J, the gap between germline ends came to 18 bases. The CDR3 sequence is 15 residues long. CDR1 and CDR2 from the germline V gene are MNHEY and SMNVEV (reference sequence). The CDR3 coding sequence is TGTGCCAGCAGTTTGGCCCCAGGTCGGGCCCGTGGCTACACCTTC. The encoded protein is CASSLAPGRARGYTF.

CDR3 sequence: CASSLAATYNEQFF. The CDR3 DNA reads TGTGCCAGCAGCTTAGCGGCCACATACAATGAGCAGTTCTTC. This rearrangement joins TRBV11-1 to TRBJ2-1; no reliable D call. This CDR3 has 14 residues. Germline lookup yields CDR1 SGHAT and CDR2 FQDESV (reference sequence). The ends were cut back, 0 bases at V and 4 bases at J, with 7 bases in the middle.

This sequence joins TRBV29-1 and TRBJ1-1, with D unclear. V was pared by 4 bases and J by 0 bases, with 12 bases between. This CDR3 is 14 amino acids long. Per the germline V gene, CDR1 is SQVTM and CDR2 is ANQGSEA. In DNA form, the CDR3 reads TGCAGCGTTGCCACAAGTGGAATGAACACTGAAGCTTTCTTT. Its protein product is CSVATSGMNTEAFF.

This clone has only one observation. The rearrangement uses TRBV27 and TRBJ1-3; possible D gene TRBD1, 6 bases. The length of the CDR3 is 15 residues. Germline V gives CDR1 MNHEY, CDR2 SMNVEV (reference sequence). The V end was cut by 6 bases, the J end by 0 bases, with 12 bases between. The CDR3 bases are TGTGCCAGCAGCACGGACAGAAACTCTGGAAACACCATATATTTT. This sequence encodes CASSTDRNSGNTIYF.

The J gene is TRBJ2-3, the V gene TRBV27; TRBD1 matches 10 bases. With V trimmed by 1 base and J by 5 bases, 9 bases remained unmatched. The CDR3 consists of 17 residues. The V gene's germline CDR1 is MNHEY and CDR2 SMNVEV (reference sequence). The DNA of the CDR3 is TGTGCCAGCAGTTTATTCACCGGGACAGGGGAAGTAGATACGCAGTATTTT. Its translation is CASSLFTGTGEVDTQYF.

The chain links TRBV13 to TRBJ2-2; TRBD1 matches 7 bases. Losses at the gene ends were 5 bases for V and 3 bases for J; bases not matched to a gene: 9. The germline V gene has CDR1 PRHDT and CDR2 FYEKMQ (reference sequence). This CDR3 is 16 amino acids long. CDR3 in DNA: TGTGCCAGCAGCCGCCGACCGGGACAGTACACCGGGGAGCTGTTTTTT. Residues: CASSRRPGQYTGELFF.

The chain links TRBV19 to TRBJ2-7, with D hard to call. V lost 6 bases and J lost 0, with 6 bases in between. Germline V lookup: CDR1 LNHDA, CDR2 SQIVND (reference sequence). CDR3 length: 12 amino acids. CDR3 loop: CASSAASYEQYF. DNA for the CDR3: TGTGCCAGTAGCGCAGCCTCCTACGAGCAGTACTTC.

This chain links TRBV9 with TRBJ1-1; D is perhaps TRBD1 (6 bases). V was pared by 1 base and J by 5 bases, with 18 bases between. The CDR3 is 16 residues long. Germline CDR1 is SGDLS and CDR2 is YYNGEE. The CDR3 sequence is CASSVRSVGAVTEAFF. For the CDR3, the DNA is TGTGCCAGCAGCGTACGTAGTGTGGGGGCGGTTACTGAAGCTTTCTTT.

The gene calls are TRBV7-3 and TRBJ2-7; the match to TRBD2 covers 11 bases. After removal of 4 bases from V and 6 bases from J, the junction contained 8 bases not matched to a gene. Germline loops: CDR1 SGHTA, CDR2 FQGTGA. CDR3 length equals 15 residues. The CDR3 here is CASSSHSGRDSEQYF. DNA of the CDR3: TGTGCCAGCAGCTCCCATAGCGGGAGGGATAGCGAGCAGTACTTC.

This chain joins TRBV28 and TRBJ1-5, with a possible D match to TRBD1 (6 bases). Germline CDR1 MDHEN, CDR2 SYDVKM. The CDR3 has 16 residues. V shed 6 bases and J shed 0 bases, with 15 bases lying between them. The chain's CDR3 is CASRMGTLLSNQPQHF. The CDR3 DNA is TGTGCCAGCAGAATGGGGACACTTCTTAGCAATCAGCCCCAGCATTTT.

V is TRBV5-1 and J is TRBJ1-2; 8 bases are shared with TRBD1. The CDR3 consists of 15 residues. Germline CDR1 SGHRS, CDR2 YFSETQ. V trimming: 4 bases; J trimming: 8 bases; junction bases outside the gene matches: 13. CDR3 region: CASSLKSSTGEGYTF. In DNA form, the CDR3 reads TGCGCCAGCAGCCTAAAATCGTCGACAGGGGAGGGCTACACCTTC.

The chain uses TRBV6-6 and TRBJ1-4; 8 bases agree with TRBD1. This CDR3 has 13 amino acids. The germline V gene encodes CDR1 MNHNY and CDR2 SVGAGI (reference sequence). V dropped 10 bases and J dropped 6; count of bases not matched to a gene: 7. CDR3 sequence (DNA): TGTGCCATTCGGCAGGGGGCTTATGAAAAACTGTTTTTT. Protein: CAIRQGAYEKLFF.